Listed below are T cell receptor beta chains from one sample, sequenced in a study of OX40 agonist ivuxolimab in advanced cancers. TCRdb's table, derived via immunoSEQ multiplex PCR, lists solely in-frame clones and lacks some. This table holds more than 25,000 clones, approximately 86% found once. The specimen was CD4+ or CD8+ T cells sorted from blood, collected in a trial of the OX40 agonist ivuxolimab. Every receptor here comes from an adult with an advanced solid tumor such as melanoma, head and neck, liver or kidney cancer. The CDR3 runs from the conserved cysteine through the conserved F or W. The D gene is left open where the match is weak. Clone size, where shown, is once, few, many, or a class for clones that have expanded.

clone_size	v_call	j_call	d_call	cdr3_aa	cdr3_nt
-	TRBV7-9	TRBJ1-5	-	CASSLDRSQPQHF	TGTGCCAGCAGCTTAGACAGATCTCAGCCCCAGCATTTT
few	TRBV7-6	TRBJ2-3	TRBD1	CASSFRRGLITDTQYF	TGTGCCAGCAGTTTTCGCAGGGGGCTAATCACAGATACGCAGTATTTT
few	TRBV27	TRBJ1-5	-	CASSPSLGQPQHF	TGTGCCAGCAGTCCAAGTCTGGGTCAGCCCCAGCATTTT
-	TRBV19	TRBJ2-3	-	CASSSYPGITDTQYF	TGTGCCAGTAGTTCCTACCCGGGGATAACAGATACGCAGTATTTT
-	TRBV27	TRBJ1-4	-	CASSLVLATNEKLFF	TGTGCCAGCAGTTTGGTTCTGGCGACTAATGAAAAACTGTTTTTT
few	TRBV28	TRBJ1-5	-	CASSLGQPQHF	TGTGCCAGCAGTTTGGGACAGCCCCAGCATTTT
once	TRBV28	TRBJ1-6	-	CASSLTGVGNSPLHF	TGTGCCAGCAGTCTGACGGGGGTGGGGAATTCACCCCTCCACTTT
once	TRBV19	TRBJ1-3	TRBD1	CASRTGETGNTIYF	TGTGCCAGTAGGACAGGGGAGACTGGAAACACCATATATTTT
-	TRBV28	TRBJ2-2	-	CASSGDTDTGELFF	TGTGCCAGCAGTGGGGACACAGACACCGGGGAGCTGTTTTTT
-	TRBV6-1	TRBJ2-1	-	CASGGGYNEQFF	TGTGCCAGCGGAGGCGGCTACAATGAGCAGTTCTTC
-	TRBV6-5	TRBJ2-7	-	CASSYGPTYEQYF	TGTGCCAGCAGTTACGGGCCCACCTACGAGCAGTACTTC
few	TRBV2	TRBJ2-1	TRBD2	CASNGGESNEQFF	TGTGCCAGCAATGGGGGGGAATCCAATGAGCAGTTCTTC
-	TRBV19	TRBJ1-4	TRBD1	CASSGTGHGNEKLFF	TGTGCCAGTAGCGGGACAGGGCACGGTAATGAAAAACTGTTTTTT
-	TRBV4-1	TRBJ2-3	-	CASSPTHPRISEDTQYF	TGCGCCAGCAGCCCAACTCACCCCCGAATTTCGGAAGATACGCAGTATTTT
-	TRBV7-8	TRBJ2-7	-	CASSSQKGIYEQYF	TGTGCCAGCAGCTCTCAAAAGGGGATCTACGAGCAGTACTTC
-	TRBV6-5	TRBJ1-4	TRBD1	CASSLVQGEDEKLFF	TGTGCCAGCAGTTTGGTACAGGGGGAGGATGAAAAACTGTTTTTT
-	TRBV28	TRBJ2-2	-	CASSETGGELFF	TGTGCCAGCAGTGAGACTGGCGGGGAGCTGTTTTTT
-	TRBV9	TRBJ2-2	-	CASSGSGTGELFF	TGTGCCAGCAGCGGCTCTGGGACCGGGGAGCTGTTTTTT
-	TRBV10-3	TRBJ2-3	-	CAIGIERGTDTQYF	TGTGCCATCGGGATAGAGAGAGGCACAGATACGCAGTATTTT
-	TRBV27	TRBJ2-5	-	CASSLWRGGSQETQYF	TGTGCCAGCAGTTTATGGAGGGGGGGCTCCCAAGAGACCCAGTACTTC
-	TRBV5-1	TRBJ2-7	-	CASSPILLSYEQYF	TGCGCCAGCAGCCCCATCTTGCTCTCCTACGAGCAGTACTTC
once	TRBV14	TRBJ2-5	-	CASSQEAGPWQETQYF	TGTGCCAGCAGCCAAGAGGCGGGACCCTGGCAAGAGACCCAGTACTTC
-	TRBV9	TRBJ1-1	TRBD1	CASSGDRAEAFF	TGTGCCAGCAGCGGCGACAGGGCTGAAGCTTTCTTT
-	TRBV4-2	TRBJ2-7	TRBD1	CASSQVGTGTYEQYF	TGTGCCAGCAGCCAAGTAGGGACAGGGACCTACGAGCAGTACTTC
once	TRBV4-1	TRBJ1-1	-	CASSLIRTRGPEAFF	TGCGCCAGCAGCCTAATCAGAACCAGGGGACCTGAAGCTTTCTTT
-	TRBV7-9	TRBJ1-2	-	CASRNVQGGYTF	TGTGCCAGCAGGAACGTGCAGGGGGGCTACACCTTC
-	TRBV13	TRBJ1-3	TRBD1	CASSFLLGQTSTGNTIYF	TGTGCCAGCAGCTTTCTTTTGGGACAGACCAGCACTGGAAACACCATATATTTT